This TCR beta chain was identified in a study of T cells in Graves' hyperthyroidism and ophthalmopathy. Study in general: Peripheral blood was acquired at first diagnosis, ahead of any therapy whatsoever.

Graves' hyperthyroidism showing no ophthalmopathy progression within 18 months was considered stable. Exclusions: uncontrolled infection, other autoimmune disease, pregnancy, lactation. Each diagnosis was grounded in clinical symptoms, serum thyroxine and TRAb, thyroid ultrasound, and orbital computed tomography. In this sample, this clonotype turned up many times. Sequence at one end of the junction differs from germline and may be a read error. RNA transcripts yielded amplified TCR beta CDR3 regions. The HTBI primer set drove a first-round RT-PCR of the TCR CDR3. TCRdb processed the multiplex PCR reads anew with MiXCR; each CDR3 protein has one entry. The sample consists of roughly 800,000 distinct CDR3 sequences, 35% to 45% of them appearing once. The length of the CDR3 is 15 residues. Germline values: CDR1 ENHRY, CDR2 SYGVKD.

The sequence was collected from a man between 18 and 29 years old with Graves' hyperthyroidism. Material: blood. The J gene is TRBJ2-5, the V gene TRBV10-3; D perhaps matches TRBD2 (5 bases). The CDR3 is CAISESRAYQETQYF. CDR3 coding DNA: TGTGCCATCAGTGAGTCGAGGGCGTACCAAGAGACCCAGTATTTC.